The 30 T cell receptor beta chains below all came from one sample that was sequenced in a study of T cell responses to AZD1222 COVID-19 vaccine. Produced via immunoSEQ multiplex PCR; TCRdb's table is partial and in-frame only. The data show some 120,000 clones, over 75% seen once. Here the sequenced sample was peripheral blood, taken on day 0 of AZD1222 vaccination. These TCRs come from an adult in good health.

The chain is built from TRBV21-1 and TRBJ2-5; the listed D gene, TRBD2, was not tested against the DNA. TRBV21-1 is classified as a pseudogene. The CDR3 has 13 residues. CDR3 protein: CASSSSGGETQYF. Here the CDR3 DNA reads TGTGCCAGCAGCAGCAGCGGTGGAGAGACCCAGTACTTC.

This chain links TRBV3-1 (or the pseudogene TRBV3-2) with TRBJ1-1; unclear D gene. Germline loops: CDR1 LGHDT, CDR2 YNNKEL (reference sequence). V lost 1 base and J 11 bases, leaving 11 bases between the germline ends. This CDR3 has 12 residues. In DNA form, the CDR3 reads TGTGCCAGCAGCCAAGGGCCCGGATTGGCTTTCTTT. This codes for CASSQGPGLAFF.

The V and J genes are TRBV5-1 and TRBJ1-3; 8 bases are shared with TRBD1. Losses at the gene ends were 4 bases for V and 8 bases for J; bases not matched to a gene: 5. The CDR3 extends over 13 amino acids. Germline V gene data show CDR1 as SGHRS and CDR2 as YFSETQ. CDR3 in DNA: TGCGCCAGCAGCCAACGGACAGGGCACACCATATATTTT. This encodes CASSQRTGHTIYF.

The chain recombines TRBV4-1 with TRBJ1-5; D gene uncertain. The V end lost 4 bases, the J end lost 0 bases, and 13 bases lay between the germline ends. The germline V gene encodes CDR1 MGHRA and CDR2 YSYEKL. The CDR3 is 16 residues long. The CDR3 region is CASSPGPAISNQPQHF. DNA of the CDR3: TGCGCCAGCAGCCCAGGACCGGCCATTAGCAATCAGCCCCAGCATTTT.

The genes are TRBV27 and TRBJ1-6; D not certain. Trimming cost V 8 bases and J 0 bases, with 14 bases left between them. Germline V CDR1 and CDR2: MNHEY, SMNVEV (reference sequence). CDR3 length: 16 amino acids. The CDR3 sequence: CASPQSRSSYNSPLHF. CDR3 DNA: TGTGCCAGCCCTCAGTCGAGGAGCTCCTATAATTCACCCCTCCACTTT.

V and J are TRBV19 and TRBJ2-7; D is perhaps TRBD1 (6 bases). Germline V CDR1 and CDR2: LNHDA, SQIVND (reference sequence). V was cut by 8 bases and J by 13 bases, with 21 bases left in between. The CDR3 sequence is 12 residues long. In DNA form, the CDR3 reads TGTGCCAGTGGAGTGGTACGAACAGGGATATACTTC. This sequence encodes CASGVVRTGIYF. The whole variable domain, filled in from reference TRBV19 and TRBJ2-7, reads DGGITQSPKYLFRKEGQNVTLSCEQNLNHDAMYWYRQDPGQGLRLIYYSQIVNDFQKGDIAEGYSVSREKKESFPLTVTSAQKNPTAFYLCASGVVRTGIYFGPGTRLTVT.

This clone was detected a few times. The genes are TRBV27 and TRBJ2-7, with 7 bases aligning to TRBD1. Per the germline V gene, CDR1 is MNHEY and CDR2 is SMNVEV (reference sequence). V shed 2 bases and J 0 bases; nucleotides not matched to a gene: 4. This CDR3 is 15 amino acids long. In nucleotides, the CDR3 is TGTGCCAGCAGTTTAGTACAGGGGAGCTCCTACGAGCAGTACTTC. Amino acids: CASSLVQGSSYEQYF.

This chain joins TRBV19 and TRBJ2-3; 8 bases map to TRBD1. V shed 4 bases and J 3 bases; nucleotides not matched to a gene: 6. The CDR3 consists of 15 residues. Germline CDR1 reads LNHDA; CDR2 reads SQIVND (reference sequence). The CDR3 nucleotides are TGTGCCAGTAGTACAGGGGGCAGGCGGACAGATACGCAGTATTTT. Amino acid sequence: CASSTGGRRTDTQYF.

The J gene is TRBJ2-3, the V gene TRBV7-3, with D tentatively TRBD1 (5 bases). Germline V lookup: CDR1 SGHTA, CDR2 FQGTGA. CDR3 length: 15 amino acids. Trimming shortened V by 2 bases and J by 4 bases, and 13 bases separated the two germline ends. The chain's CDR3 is CASSLFAGKADTQYF. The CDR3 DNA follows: TGTGCCAGCAGCTTATTTGCAGGGAAGGCAGATACGCAGTATTTT.

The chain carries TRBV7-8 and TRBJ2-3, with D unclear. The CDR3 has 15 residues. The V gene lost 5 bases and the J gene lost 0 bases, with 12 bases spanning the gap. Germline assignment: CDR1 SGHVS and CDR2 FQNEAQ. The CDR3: CASSPKRLSTDTQYF. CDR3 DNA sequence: TGTGCCAGCAGCCCCAAACGTCTTAGCACAGATACGCAGTATTTT.

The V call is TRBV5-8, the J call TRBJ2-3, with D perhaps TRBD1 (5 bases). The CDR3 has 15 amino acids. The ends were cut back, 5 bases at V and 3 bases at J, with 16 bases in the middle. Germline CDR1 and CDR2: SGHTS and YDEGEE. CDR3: CASRPPGSRTDTQYF. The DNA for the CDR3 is TGTGCCAGCAGACCACCAGGGTCGAGGACAGATACGCAGTATTTT.

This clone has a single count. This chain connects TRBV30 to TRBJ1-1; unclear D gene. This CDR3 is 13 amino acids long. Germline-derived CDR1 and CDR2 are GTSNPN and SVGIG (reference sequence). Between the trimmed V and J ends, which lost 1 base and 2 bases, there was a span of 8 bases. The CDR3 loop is CAWSAASNTEAFF. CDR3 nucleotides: TGTGCCTGGAGTGCGGCCAGCAACACTGAAGCTTTCTTT.

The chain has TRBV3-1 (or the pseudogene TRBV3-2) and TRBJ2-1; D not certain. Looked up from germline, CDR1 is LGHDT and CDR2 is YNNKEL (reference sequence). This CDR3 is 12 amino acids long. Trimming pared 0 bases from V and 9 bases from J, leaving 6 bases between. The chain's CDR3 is CASSQDFGEQFF. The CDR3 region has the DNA TGTGCCAGCAGCCAAGATTTTGGTGAGCAGTTCTTC.

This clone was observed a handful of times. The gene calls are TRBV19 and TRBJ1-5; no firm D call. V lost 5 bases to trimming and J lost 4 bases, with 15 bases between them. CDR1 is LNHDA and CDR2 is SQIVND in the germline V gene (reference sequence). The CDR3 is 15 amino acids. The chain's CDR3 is CASSGRWETNQPQHF. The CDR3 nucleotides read TGTGCCAGTAGTGGTCGATGGGAGACTAATCAGCCCCAGCATTTT.

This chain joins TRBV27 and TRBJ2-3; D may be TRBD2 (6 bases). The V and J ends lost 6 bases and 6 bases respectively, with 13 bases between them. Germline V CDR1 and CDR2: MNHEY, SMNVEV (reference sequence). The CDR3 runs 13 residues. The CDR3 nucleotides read TGTGCCAGCAGACCTCAAGCGGGTGATACGCAGTATTTT. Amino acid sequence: CASRPQAGDTQYF.

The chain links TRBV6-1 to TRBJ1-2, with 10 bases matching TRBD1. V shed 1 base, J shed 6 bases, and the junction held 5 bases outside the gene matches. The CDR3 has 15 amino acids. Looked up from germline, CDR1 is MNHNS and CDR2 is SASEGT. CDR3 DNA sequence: TGTGCCAGCAGTGAAGGGGCGACAGGGGGCGATGGCTACACCTTC. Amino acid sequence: CASSEGATGGDGYTF.

CDR3 loop: CASSVGAGGVTDTQYF. The CDR3 DNA follows: TGTGCCAGCAGCGTAGGGGCAGGGGGCGTCACAGATACGCAGTATTTT. V and J are TRBV9 and TRBJ2-3, with TRBD1 identical over 8 bases. The V gene end was trimmed by 0 bases and the J gene end by 2 bases; junction bases not matched to a gene: 5. There are 16 residues in the CDR3. Looked up from germline, CDR1 is SGDLS and CDR2 is YYNGEE.

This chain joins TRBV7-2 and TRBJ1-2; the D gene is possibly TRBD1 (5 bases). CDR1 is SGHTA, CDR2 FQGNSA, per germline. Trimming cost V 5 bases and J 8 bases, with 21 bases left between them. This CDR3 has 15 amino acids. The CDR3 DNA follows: TGTGCCAGCAGCCAGATCGTCCAGGGCGCCGGCGGCTACACCTTC. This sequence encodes CASSQIVQGAGGYTF. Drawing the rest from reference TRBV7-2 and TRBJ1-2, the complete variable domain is GAGVSQSPSNKVTEKGKDVELRCDPISGHTALYWYRQSLGQGLEFLIYFQGNSAPDKSGLPSDRFSAERTGGSVSTLTIQRTQQEDSAVYLCASSQIVQGAGGYTFGSGTRLTVV.

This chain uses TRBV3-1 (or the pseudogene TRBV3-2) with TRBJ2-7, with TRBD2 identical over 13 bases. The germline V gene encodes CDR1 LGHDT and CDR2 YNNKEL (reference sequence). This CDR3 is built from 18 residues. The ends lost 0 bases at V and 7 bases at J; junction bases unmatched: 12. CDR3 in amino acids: CASSQDKPGLAGMGEQYF. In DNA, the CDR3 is TGTGCCAGCAGCCAAGATAAACCGGGACTAGCGGGAATGGGGGAGCAGTACTTC.

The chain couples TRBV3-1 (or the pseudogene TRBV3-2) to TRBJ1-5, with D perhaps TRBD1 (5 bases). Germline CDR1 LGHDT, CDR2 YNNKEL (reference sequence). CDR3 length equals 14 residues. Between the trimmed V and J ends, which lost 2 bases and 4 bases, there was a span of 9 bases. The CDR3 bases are TGTGCCAGCAGCCAACGCGGGGGGAATCAGCCCCAGCATTTT. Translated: CASSQRGGNQPQHF.

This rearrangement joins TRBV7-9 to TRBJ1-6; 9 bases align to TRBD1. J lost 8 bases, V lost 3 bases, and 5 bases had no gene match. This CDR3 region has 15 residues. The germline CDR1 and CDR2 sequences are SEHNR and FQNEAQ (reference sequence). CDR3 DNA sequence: TGTGCCAGCAGCTTTGGACAGGGGAAAGATTCACCCCTCCACTTT. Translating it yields CASSFGQGKDSPLHF.

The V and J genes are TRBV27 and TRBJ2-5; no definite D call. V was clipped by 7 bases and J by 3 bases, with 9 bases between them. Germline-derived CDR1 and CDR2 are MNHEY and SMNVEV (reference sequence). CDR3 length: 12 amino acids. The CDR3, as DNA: TGTGCCAGCACCTACATAAAAGAGACCCAGTACTTC. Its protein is CASTYIKETQYF.

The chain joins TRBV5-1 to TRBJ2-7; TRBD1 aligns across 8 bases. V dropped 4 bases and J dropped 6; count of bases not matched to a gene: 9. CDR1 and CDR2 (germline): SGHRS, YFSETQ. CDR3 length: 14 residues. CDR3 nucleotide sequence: TGCGCCAGCAGCACCGACGACAGGGGAACCGAGCAGTACTTC. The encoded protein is CASSTDDRGTEQYF.

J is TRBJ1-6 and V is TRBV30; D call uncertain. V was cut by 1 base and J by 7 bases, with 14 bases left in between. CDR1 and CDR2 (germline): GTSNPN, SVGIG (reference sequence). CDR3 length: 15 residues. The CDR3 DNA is TGTGCCTGGAGTGAGTCCGGTCGGCGGAATTCACCCCTCCACTTT. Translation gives CAWSESGRRNSPLHF.

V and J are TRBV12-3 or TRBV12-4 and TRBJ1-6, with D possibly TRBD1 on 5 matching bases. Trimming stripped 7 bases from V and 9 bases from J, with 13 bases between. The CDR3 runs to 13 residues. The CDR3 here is CASIGGGFSPLHF. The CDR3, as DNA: TGTGCCAGCATAGGTGGGGGGTTTTCACCCCTCCACTTT.

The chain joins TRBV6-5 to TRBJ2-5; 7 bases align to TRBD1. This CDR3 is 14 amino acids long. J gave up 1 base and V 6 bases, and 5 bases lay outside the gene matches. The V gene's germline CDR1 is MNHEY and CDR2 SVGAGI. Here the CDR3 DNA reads TGTGCCAGCAGGACAGGACAGGCCCAAGAGACCCAGTACTTC. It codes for CASRTGQAQETQYF.

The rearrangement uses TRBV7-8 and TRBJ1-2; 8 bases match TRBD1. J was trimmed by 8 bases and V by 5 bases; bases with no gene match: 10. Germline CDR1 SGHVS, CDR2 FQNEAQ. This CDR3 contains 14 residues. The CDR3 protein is CASSVRQGQDGYTF. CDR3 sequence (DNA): TGTGCCAGCAGCGTCCGACAGGGACAGGACGGCTACACCTTC.

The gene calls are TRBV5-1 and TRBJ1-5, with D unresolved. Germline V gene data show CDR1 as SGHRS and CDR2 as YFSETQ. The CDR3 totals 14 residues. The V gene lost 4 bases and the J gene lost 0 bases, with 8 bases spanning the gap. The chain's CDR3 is CASSPDGSNQPQHF. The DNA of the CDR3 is TGCGCCAGCAGCCCGGACGGTAGCAATCAGCCCCAGCATTTT.

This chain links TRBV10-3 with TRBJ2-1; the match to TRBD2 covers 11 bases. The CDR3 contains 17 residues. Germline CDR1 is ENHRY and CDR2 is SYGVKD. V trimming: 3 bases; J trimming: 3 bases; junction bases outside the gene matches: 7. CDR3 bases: TGTGCCATCAGTGAACATAGCGGGGGGGCTGTCTACAATGAGCAGTTCTTC. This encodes CAISEHSGGAVYNEQFF.

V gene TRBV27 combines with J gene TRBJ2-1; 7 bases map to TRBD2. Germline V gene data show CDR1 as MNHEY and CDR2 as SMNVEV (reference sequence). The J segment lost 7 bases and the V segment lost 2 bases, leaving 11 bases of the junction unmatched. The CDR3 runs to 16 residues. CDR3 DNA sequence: TGTGCCAGCAGTTTAGCCGGGAGGAGAGGCATGAATGAGCAGTTCTTC. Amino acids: CASSLAGRRGMNEQFF.